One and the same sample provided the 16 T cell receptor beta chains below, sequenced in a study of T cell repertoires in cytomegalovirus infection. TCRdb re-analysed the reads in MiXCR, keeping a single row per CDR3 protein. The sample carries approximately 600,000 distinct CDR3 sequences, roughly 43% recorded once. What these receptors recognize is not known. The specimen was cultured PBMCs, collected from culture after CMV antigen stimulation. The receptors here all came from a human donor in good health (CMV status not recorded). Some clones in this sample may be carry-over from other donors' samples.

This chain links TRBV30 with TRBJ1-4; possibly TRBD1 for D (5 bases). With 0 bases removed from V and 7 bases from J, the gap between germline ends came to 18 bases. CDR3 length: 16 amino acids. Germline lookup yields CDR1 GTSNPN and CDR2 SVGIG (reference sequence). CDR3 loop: CAWSVPVTRGGEKLFF. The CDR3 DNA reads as TGTGCCTGGAGTGTACCAGTCACCCGGGGGGGTGAAAAACTGTTTTTT.

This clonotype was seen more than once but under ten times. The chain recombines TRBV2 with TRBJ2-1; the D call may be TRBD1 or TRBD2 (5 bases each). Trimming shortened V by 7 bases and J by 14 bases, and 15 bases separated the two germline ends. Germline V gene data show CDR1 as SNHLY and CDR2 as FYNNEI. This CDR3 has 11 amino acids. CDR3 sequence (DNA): TGTGCCAGCAAAAGGGGACCTTCAGAGTTCTTC. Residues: CASKRGPSEFF.

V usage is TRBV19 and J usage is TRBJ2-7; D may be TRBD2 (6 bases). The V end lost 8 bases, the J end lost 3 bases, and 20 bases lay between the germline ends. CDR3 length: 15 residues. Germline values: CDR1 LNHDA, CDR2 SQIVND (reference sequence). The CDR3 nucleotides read TGTGCCAGTCGCTATCGGGGGTCCAGCGGCTACGAGCAGTACTTC. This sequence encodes CASRYRGSSGYEQYF.

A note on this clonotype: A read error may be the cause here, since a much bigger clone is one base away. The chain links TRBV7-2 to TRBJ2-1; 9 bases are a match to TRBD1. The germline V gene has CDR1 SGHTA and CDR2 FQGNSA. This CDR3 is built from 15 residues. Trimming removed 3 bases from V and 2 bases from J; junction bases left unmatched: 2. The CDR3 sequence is CASSFGDRAYNEQFF. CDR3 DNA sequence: TGTGCCAGCAGCTTTGGGGACAGGGCCTACAATGAGCAGTTCTTC.

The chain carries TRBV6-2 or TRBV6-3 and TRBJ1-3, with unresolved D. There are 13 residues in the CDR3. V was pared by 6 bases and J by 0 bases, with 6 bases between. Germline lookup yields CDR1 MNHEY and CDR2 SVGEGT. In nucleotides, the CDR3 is TGTGCCAGCAGAACATTCTCTGGAAACACCATATATTTT. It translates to CASRTFSGNTIYF.

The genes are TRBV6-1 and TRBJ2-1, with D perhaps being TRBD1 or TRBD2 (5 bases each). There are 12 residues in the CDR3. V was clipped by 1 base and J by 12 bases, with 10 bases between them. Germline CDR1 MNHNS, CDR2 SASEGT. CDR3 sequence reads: CASSEVGTWQFF. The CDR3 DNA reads TGTGCCAGCAGTGAAGTCGGGACCTGGCAGTTCTTC.

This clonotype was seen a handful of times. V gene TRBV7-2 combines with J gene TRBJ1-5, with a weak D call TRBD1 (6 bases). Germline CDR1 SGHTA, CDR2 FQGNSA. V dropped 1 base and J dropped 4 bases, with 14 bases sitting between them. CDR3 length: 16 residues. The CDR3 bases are TGTGCCAGCAGCTTAGGTCGGGGGGGGCCTAATCAGCCCCAGCATTTT. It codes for CASSLGRGGPNQPQHF.

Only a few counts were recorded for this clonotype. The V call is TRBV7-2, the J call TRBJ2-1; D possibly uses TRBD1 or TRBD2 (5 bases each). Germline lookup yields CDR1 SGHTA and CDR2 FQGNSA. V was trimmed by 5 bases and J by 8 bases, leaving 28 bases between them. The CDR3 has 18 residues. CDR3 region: CASSPSPRGQLSIDEQFF. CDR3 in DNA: TGTGCCAGCAGCCCCTCCCCCCGGGGCCAACTCTCGATCGATGAGCAGTTCTTC.

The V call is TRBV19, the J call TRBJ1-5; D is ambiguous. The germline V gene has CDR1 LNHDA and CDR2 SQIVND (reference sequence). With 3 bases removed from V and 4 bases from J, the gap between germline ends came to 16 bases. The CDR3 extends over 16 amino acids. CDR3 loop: CASSIRRPLGNQPQHF. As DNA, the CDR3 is TGTGCCAGTAGTATCAGGCGGCCCCTGGGGAATCAGCCCCAGCATTTT.

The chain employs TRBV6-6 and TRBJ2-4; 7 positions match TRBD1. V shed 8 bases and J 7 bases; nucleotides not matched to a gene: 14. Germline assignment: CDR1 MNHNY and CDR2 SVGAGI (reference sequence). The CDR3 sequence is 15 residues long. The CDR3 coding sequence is TGTGCCAGCGAAGCTACAGGGGATTCGTTGAACATTCAGTACTTC. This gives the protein CASEATGDSLNIQYF.

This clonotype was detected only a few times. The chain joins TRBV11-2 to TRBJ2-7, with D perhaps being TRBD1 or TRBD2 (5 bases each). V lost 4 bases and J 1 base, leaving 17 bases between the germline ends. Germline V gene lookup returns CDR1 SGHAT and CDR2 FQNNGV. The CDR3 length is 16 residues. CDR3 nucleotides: TGTGCCAGCAGCTCAATAACGGGACCAAGATCCTACGAGCAGTACTTC. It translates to CASSSITGPRSYEQYF.

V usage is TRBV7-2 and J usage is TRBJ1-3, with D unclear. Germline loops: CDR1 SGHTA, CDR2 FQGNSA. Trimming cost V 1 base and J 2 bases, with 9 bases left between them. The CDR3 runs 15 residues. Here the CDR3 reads CASSLDRAAGNTIYF. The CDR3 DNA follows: TGTGCCAGCAGCTTAGATCGGGCAGCTGGAAACACCATATATTTT.

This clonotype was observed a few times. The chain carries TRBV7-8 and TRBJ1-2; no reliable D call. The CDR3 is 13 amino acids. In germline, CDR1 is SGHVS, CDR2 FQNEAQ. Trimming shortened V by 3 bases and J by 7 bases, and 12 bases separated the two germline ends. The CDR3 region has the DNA TGTGCCAGCAGCTTGGACCCGACTACTGGCTACACCTTC. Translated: CASSLDPTTGYTF.

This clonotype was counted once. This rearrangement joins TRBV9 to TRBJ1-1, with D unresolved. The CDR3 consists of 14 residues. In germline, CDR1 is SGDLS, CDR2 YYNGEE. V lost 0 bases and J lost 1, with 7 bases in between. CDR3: CASSVAPGNTEAFF. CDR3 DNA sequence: TGTGCCAGCAGCGTAGCACCCGGGAACACTGAAGCTTTCTTT.

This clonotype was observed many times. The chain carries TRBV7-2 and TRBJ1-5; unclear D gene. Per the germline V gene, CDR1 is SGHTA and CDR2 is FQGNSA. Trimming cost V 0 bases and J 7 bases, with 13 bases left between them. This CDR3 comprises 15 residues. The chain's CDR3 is CASSLAGGSGQPQHF. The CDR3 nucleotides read TGTGCCAGCAGCTTAGCGGGAGGGTCCGGCCAGCCCCAGCATTTT. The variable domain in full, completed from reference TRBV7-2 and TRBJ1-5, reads GAGVSQSPSNKVTEKGKDVELRCDPISGHTALYWYRQSLGQGLEFLIYFQGNSAPDKSGLPSDRFSAERTGGSVSTLTIQRTQQEDSAVYLCASSLAGGSGQPQHFGDGTRLSIL.

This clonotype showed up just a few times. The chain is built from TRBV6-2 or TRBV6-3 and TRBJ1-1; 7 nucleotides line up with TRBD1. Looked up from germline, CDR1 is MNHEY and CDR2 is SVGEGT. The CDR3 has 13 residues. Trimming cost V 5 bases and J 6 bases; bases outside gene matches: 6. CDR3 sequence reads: CASSQSRGAEAFF. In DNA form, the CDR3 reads TGTGCCAGCAGTCAGAGCAGGGGGGCTGAAGCTTTCTTT.